The T cell receptor (beta chain) under discussion was sequenced for a study of T cells in Graves' hyperthyroidism and ophthalmopathy. Study-wide points: Blood samples included most of the expanded thyroid clonotypes exceeding 0.001.

Disease duration under 2 months; hyperthyroidism patients were aged 18 to 65. Diagnoses were made from clinical symptoms, serum measures (thyroxine and TRAb), thyroid ultrasound and orbital computed tomography. Extraction of PBMCs used 10 ml of fresh peripheral blood. This clonotype has a handful of counts. The antigen is not known. Amplification of TCR beta CDR3 regions used RNA as the template. TCR CDR3 underwent first-round RT-PCR with the HTBI primer set. TCRdb re-called the multiplex PCR reads through MiXCR, storing one row per CDR3 protein. The sample holds 350,000 to 400,000 distinct CDR3 sequences, just under 15% seen once. The source is a woman younger than 45 with Graves' hyperthyroidism. The specimen sequenced was blood.

CDR3 loop: CASSPQRDSNPYEQYF. The CDR3 nucleotides read TGTGCCAGCAGCCCCCAGCGGGACAGCAATCCCTACGAGCAGTACTTC. This chain joins TRBV7-9 and TRBJ2-7, with D perhaps being TRBD1 or TRBD2 (7 bases each). This CDR3 has 16 residues. V was cut by 5 bases and J by 2 bases, with 19 bases left in between. The germline gives CDR1 SEHNR, CDR2 FQNEAQ (reference sequence).